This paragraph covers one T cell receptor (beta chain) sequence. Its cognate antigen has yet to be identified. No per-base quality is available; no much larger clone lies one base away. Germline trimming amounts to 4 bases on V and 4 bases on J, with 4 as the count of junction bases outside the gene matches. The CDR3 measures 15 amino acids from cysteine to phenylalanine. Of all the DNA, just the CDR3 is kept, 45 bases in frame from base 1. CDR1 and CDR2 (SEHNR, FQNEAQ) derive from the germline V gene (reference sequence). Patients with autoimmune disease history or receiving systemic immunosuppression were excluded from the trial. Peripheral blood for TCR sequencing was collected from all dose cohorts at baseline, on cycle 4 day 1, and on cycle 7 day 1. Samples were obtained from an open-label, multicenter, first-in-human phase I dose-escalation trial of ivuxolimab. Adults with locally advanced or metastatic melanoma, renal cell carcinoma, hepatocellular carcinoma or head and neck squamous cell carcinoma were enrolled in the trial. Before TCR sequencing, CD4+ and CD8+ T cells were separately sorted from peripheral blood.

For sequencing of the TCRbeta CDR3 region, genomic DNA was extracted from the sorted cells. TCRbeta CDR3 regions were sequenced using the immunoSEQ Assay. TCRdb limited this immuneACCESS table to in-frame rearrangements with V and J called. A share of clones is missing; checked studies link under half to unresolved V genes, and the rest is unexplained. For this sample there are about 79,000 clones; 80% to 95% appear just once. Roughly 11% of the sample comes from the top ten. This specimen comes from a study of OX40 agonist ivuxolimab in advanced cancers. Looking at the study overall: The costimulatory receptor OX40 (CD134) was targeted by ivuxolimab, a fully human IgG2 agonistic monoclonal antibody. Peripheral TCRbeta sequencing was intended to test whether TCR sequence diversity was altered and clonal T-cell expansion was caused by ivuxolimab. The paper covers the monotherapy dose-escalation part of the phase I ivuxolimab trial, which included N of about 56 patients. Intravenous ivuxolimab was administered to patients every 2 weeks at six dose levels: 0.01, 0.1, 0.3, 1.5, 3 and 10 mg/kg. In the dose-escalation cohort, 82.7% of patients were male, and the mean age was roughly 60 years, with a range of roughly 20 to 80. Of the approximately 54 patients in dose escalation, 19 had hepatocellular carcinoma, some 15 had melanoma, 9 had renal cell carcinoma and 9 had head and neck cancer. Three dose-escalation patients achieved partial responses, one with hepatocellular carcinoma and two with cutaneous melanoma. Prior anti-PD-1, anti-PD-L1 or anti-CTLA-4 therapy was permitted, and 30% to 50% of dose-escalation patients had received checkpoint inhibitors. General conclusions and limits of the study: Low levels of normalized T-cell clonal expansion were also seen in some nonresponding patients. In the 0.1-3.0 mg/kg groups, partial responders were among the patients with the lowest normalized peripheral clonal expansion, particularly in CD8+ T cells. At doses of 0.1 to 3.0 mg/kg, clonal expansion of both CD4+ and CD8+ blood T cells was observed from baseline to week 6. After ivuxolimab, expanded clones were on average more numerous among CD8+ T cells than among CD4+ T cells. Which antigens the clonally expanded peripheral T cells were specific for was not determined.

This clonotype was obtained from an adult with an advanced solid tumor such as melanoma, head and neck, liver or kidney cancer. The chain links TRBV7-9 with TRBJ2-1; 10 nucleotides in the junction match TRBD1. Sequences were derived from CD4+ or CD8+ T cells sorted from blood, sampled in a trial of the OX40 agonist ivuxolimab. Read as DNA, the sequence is TGTGCCAGCAGCTCCCCGGGACAGGGGTACAATGAGCAGTTCTTC. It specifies CASSSPGQGYNEQFF.